Presented here are 27 T cell receptor beta chains from one specimen sequenced in a study of T cell responses to AZD1222 COVID-19 vaccine. Sequencing was performed with immunoSEQ multiplex PCR; in TCRdb, only in-frame clones are kept and a portion is missing. Counted here are about 150,000 clones, 90% occurring once; the ten biggest clones make up about 3.2%. The source material was peripheral blood, sampled 28 days after the second AZD1222 dose. Source of these receptors: an adult who received the AZD1222 COVID-19 vaccine.

The CDR3 is CASSGPPRGVPGLGSLGDNEQFF. DNA for the CDR3: TGTGCCAGCAGCGGCCCCCCCCGCGGCGTCCCGGGACTAGGCTCGCTGGGAGACAATGAGCAGTTCTTC. The chain uses TRBV3-1 (or the pseudogene TRBV3-2) and TRBJ2-1; 8 bases agree with TRBD2. Trimming removed 5 bases from V and 5 bases from J; junction bases left unmatched: 32. Germline V gene lookup returns CDR1 LGHDT and CDR2 YNNKEL (reference sequence). CDR3 length: 23 residues.

The chain joins TRBV5-6 to TRBJ1-1; D not resolved. This CDR3 comprises 15 residues. CDR1 and CDR2 from the germline V gene are SGHDT and YYEEEE. V gave up 0 bases and J gave up 3 bases, with 12 bases separating them. For the CDR3, the DNA is TGTGCCAGCAGCTTGGAGAATAGGGAGGACACTGAAGCTTTCTTT. Amino acids: CASSLENREDTEAFF.

The rearrangement links TRBV6-5 to TRBJ2-3; D is unclear. V lost 0 bases to trimming and J lost 6 bases, with 10 bases between them. CDR3 length: 14 amino acids. Germline V gene sequence: CDR1 MNHEY, CDR2 SVGAGI. The CDR3 DNA is TGTGCCAGCAGTTACTCCCCTTTGCCGGATACGCAGTATTTT. Protein: CASSYSPLPDTQYF.

This clone turned up a few times. This chain links TRBV4-1 with TRBJ1-1; D unclear. Trimming removed 3 bases at V and 0 bases at J, with 11 bases between. Germline V gene lookup returns CDR1 MGHRA and CDR2 YSYEKL. The CDR3 spans 15 residues. This chain's CDR3 is CASSQETAMNTEAFF. DNA for the CDR3: TGCGCCAGCAGCCAGGAGACTGCCATGAACACTGAAGCTTTCTTT.

The chain has TRBV6-2 or TRBV6-3 and TRBJ2-6; no firm D call. The CDR3 totals 18 residues. Germline CDR1 and CDR2: MNHEY and SVGEGT. V lost 2 bases and J 3 bases, leaving 17 bases between the germline ends. The CDR3 sequence: CASSYRNPLGNGANVLTF. Here the CDR3 DNA reads TGTGCCAGCAGTTACCGAAACCCCCTAGGGAATGGGGCCAACGTCCTGACTTTC.

This rearrangement joins TRBV4-1 to TRBJ2-1, with 13 bases fitting TRBD2. CDR3 size: 15 residues. Germline V gives CDR1 MGHRA, CDR2 YSYEKL. J gave up 9 bases and V 0 bases, and 2 bases lay outside the gene matches. CDR3 sequence (DNA): TGCGCCAGCAGCCAAGAGACTAGCGGGAGGAGTGAGCAGTTCTTC. Translating it yields CASSQETSGRSEQFF.

As concerns this clone: This CDR3 is also generated by other DNA sequences in the sample. V gene TRBV11-2 combines with J gene TRBJ1-2; 10 nucleotides align to TRBD1. CDR1 and CDR2 from the germline V gene are SGHAT and FQNNGV. CDR3 length equals 13 residues. The trim removed 6 bases at V and 6 bases at J, leaving 4 bases unmatched. The CDR3 loop reads CASSLGTGDGYTF. CDR3 DNA: TGTGCCAGCAGTCTCGGGACAGGGGATGGCTACACCTTC. The variable domain in full, completed from reference TRBV11-2 and TRBJ1-2, reads EAGVAQSPRYKIIEKRQSVAFWCNPISGHATLYWYQQILGQGPKLLIQFQNNGVVDDSQLPKDRFSAERLKGVDSTLKIQPAKLEDSAVYLCASSLGTGDGYTFGSGTRLTVV.

The gene calls are TRBV12-3 or TRBV12-4 and TRBJ1-2; D is undetermined. The CDR3 is made up of 13 amino acids. With 5 bases removed from V and 3 bases from J, the gap between germline ends came to 10 bases. The CDR3 loop is CASSLYLDYGYTF. In nucleotides, the CDR3 is TGTGCCAGCAGTCTTTATCTAGACTATGGCTACACCTTC.

V is TRBV7-6 and J is TRBJ2-2, with 9 bases matching TRBD1. The V gene end was trimmed by 8 bases and the J gene end by 6 bases; junction bases not matched to a gene: 22. The CDR3 is 19 residues long. Germline lookup yields CDR1 SGHVS and CDR2 FNYEAQ. This chain's CDR3 is CASGPLPGQGSSGPGELFF. CDR3 in DNA: TGTGCCAGCGGACCCCTCCCGGGACAGGGTTCGTCTGGCCCCGGGGAGCTGTTTTTT.

The chain recombines TRBV27 with TRBJ2-7; TRBD2 is a possible D gene (6 bases). The CDR3 has 14 amino acids. The germline V gene encodes CDR1 MNHEY and CDR2 SMNVEV (reference sequence). Trimming pared 6 bases from V and 3 bases from J, leaving 15 bases between. CDR3 in DNA: TGTGCCAGCAGCCGGACGGAGCGGGTCTACGAGCAGTACTTC. Its protein product is CASSRTERVYEQYF.

This clone has just one count. The chain has TRBV7-9 and TRBJ1-2, with a possible D match to TRBD1 (5 bases). The CDR3 is 15 amino acids. The ends were cut back, 3 bases at V and 7 bases at J, with 18 bases in the middle. Germline values: CDR1 SEHNR, CDR2 FQNEAQ (reference sequence). The CDR3 DNA reads TGTGCCAGCAGCTTGCAGGGATTTGCGGACGGTGGCTACACCTTC. Translated, it gives CASSLQGFADGGYTF.

The chain couples TRBV20-1 to TRBJ1-5; D call uncertain. The germline V gene has CDR1 DFQATT and CDR2 SNEGSKA (reference sequence). V was cut by 7 bases and J by 6 bases, with 4 bases left in between. The CDR3 loop spans 9 amino acids. The CDR3 coding sequence is TGCAGTGTGGGTCAGCCCCAGCATTTT. Translated, it gives CSVGQPQHF.

This chain links TRBV7-9 with TRBJ1-1, with unresolved D. With 6 bases removed from V and 1 base from J, the gap between germline ends came to 12 bases. The CDR3 loop spans 14 amino acids. Germline CDR1 is SEHNR and CDR2 is FQNEAQ (reference sequence). The CDR3 sequence: CASRPQLGNTEAFF. As DNA, the CDR3 is TGTGCCAGCAGACCCCAGCTAGGGAACACTGAAGCTTTCTTT.

The chain uses TRBV27 and TRBJ1-5; 8 bases are a match to TRBD1. Trimming took 0 bases from V and 4 from J; bases not matched to a gene: 5. CDR3 length equals 16 residues. The germline V gene has CDR1 MNHEY and CDR2 SMNVEV (reference sequence). In nucleotides, the CDR3 is TGTGCCAGCAGTTTATCGAGAACAGGGGGAAATCAGCCCCAGCATTTT. Its translation is CASSLSRTGGNQPQHF.

The rearrangement links TRBV11-2 to TRBJ1-2; no definite D call. The CDR3 loop spans 14 amino acids. Trimming took 0 bases from V and 0 from J, leaving 5 bases between them. Germline lookup yields CDR1 SGHAT and CDR2 FQNNGV. Here the CDR3 reads CASSLEPSNYGYTF. In DNA, the CDR3 is TGTGCCAGCAGCTTAGAACCCTCTAACTATGGCTACACCTTC.

This chain links TRBV4-1 with TRBJ1-6; D is possibly TRBD1 (6 bases). The CDR3 contains 17 residues. The V gene's germline CDR1 is MGHRA and CDR2 YSYEKL. V dropped 3 bases and J dropped 6 bases, with 18 bases sitting between them. The CDR3 is CASSQDVLTGINSPLHF. The CDR3 coding sequence is TGCGCCAGCAGCCAGGATGTTTTGACAGGAATTAATTCACCCCTCCACTTT.

The chain links TRBV7-2 to TRBJ2-6; D is unresolved. The length of the CDR3 is 13 residues. Germline CDR1 is SGHTA and CDR2 is FQGNSA. The V end lost 5 bases, the J end lost 5 bases, and 7 bases lay between the germline ends. CDR3 residues: CASSIRRANVLTF. Here the CDR3 DNA reads TGTGCCAGCAGCATTCGTCGGGCCAACGTCCTGACTTTC.

V usage is TRBV5-1 and J usage is TRBJ1-1; a possible D gene is TRBD1 (5 bases). CDR3 size: 16 residues. The germline V gene has CDR1 SGHRS and CDR2 YFSETQ. Trimming left V 1 base short and J 0 bases short, with 13 bases between. The CDR3 DNA is TGCGCCAGCAGCTTGACGCATGGACAACTGAACACTGAAGCTTTCTTT. Its translation: CASSLTHGQLNTEAFF.

The gene calls are TRBV19 and TRBJ1-5; the D gene is possibly TRBD1 (5 bases). The CDR3 sequence is 14 residues long. Germline V CDR1 and CDR2: LNHDA, SQIVND (reference sequence). Trimming removed 2 bases from V and 6 bases from J, with 11 bases in between. CDR3 nucleotides: TGTGCCAGTAGTATACCAGGGCGCCGTCAGCCCCAGCATTTT. Its translation is CASSIPGRRQPQHF.

This sequence joins TRBV6-1 and TRBJ2-6; 7 bases agree with TRBD2. V lost 4 bases to trimming and J lost 1 base; unmatched junction nucleotides: 4. The V gene's germline CDR1 is MNHNS and CDR2 SASEGT. The CDR3 has 16 amino acids. The CDR3 spells CASSGGTTSGANVLTF. The CDR3, as DNA: TGTGCCAGCAGTGGGGGGACTACGTCTGGGGCCAACGTCCTGACTTTC.

The chain links TRBV2 to TRBJ2-2, with 7 bases matching TRBD1. Germline loops: CDR1 SNHLY, CDR2 FYNNEI. With 5 bases clipped from V and 5 bases from J, the junction kept 11 bases outside the gene matches. This CDR3 contains 16 residues. CDR3 in DNA: TGTGCCAGCAGTCGATCAGACAGGGTGTGGACCGGGGAGCTGTTTTTT. Its translation: CASSRSDRVWTGELFF.

The chain has TRBV21-1 and TRBJ1-5. TRBV21-1 is recorded as a pseudogene. The CDR3 extends over 15 amino acids. The DNA of the CDR3 is TGTGCCAGCAGCAATCTACGGTATAGCAATCAGCCCCAGCATTTT. Translating gives CASSNLRYSNQPQHF.

The J gene is TRBJ2-1, the V gene TRBV27; either TRBD1 or TRBD2 may supply D (5 bases each). Trimming removed 7 bases at V and 4 bases at J, with 8 bases between. CDR1 and CDR2 from the germline V gene are MNHEY and SMNVEV (reference sequence). This CDR3 comprises 12 residues. CDR3 nucleotide sequence: TGTGCCAGCACGGGGCAATACAATGAGCAGTTCTTC. Its translation: CASTGQYNEQFF.

This chain joins TRBV5-1 and TRBJ2-1, with TRBD2 matching 11 bases. Germline CDR1 reads SGHRS; CDR2 reads YFSETQ. This CDR3 has 17 amino acids. The ends lost 6 bases at V and 10 bases at J; junction bases unmatched: 18. The CDR3 reads CASTPFSSSGRLGEQFF. The CDR3 bases are TGCGCCAGCACCCCGTTCTCGTCTAGCGGGAGGCTGGGGGAGCAGTTCTTC.

This chain links TRBV19 with TRBJ1-1; no reliable D call. Deletions cut 4 bases from V and 1 base from J, with 13 bases between. Per germline, CDR1 LNHDA and CDR2 SQIVND (reference sequence). The length of the CDR3 is 15 residues. CDR3 protein: CASSRYRPPNTEAFF. The CDR3 bases are TGTGCCAGTAGTAGATACAGACCACCGAACACTGAAGCTTTCTTT.

The chain carries TRBV27 and TRBJ2-1; 8 bases map to TRBD2. Losses at the gene ends were 5 bases for V and 5 bases for J; bases not matched to a gene: 8. The CDR3 loop spans 15 amino acids. CDR1 is MNHEY and CDR2 is SMNVEV in the germline V gene (reference sequence). CDR3 amino acids: CASSGPGLGHNEQFF. DNA of the CDR3: TGTGCCAGCAGTGGCCCGGGACTAGGGCACAATGAGCAGTTCTTC.

This clone was seen a single time. V is TRBV13 and J is TRBJ1-1, with D uncertain. V shed 2 bases and J shed 1 base, with 2 bases lying between them. The CDR3 extends over 12 amino acids. CDR1 and CDR2 (germline): PRHDT, FYEKMQ (reference sequence). CDR3 sequence (DNA): TGTGCCAGCAGCTTAAAGAACACTGAAGCTTTCTTT. It specifies CASSLKNTEAFF. The variable domain in full, with the rest retrieved from reference TRBV13 and TRBJ1-1, is AAGVIQSPRHLIKEKRETATLKCYPIPRHDTVYWYQQGPGQDPQFLISFYEKMQSDKGSIPDRFSAQQFSDYHSELNMSSLELGDSALYFCASSLKNTEAFFGQGTRLTVV.